This paragraph covers one T cell receptor (beta chain) sequence. PCR was performed using 60 Vbeta and 13 Jbeta primers. Repertoires were generated with immunoSEQ multiplex PCR, while TCRdb's copy carries only in-frame clones and drops some. The data hold some 110,000 clones, with approximately 77% observed a single time. These data come from a study of cytomegalovirus exposure and HLA in healthy donors. Trimming stripped 2 bases from V and 0 bases from J, with 17 bases between. Germline V gene lookup returns CDR1 SGHVS and CDR2 FNYEAQ. The CDR3 loop spans 18 amino acids. The specimen sequenced was PBMCs. This chain joins TRBV7-6 and TRBJ1-3; D is unresolved. This TCR was recovered from a man over 45 in good health and CMV-seropositive. The CDR3 protein is CASSLLVFSSSSGNTIYF. DNA of the CDR3: TGTGCCAGCAGCTTATTGGTTTTCTCATCGAGCTCTGGAAACACCATATATTTT.